This TCR beta chain was sequenced for a study of OX40 agonist ivuxolimab in advanced cancers. Across the whole study: Prior anti-PD-1, anti-PD-L1 or anti-CTLA-4 therapy did not bar entry, and less than 50% had some. Findings and caveats of the study: Antigen specificity of clonally expanded peripheral T cells was not established. Fewer expanded clones were found on average in CD4+ than in CD8+ T cells. Some patients who did not respond also had low normalized T-cell clonal expansion.

With 0 bases removed from V and 4 bases from J, the gap between germline ends came to 10 bases. Per the germline V gene, CDR1 is SGHNT and CDR2 is YYREEE (reference sequence). CDR3 length: 14 residues. Assay: immunoSEQ multiplex PCR; the TCRdb copy retains only in-frame clones and omits some. The sample lists around 37,000 clones; roughly 76% were seen once. The count of this clone is one. The antigen is not known. V usage is TRBV5-4 and J usage is TRBJ1-1; D is unresolved. The sequence was obtained from an adult with an advanced solid tumor such as melanoma, head and neck, liver or kidney cancer. The sample here was CD4+ or CD8+ T cells sorted from blood, taken in a trial of the OX40 agonist ivuxolimab. The CDR3 loop is CASSLGRGGTEAFF. The CDR3 coding sequence is TGTGCCAGCAGCTTGGGGCGGGGTGGCACTGAAGCTTTCTTT.